The 17 T cell receptor beta chains in this list originate from one sample, sequenced in a study of control samples from healthy donors and cancer patients. Repertoires were generated with immunoSEQ multiplex PCR, while TCRdb's copy carries only in-frame clones and drops some. This sample has 100,000 or so clones, with approximately 82% found just once. The sequencing input was blood. The source is a woman in her sixties in good health.

The chain employs TRBV27 and TRBJ1-2, with 8 bases identical to TRBD1. Trimming removed 2 bases from V and 4 bases from J; junction bases left unmatched: 6. Germline CDR1 reads MNHEY; CDR2 reads SMNVEV (reference sequence). The CDR3 totals 15 residues. The CDR3 sequence is CASSLQGALAYGYTF. Written as DNA, the CDR3 is TGTGCCAGCAGTTTACAGGGGGCGTTAGCCTATGGCTACACCTTC.

The gene calls are TRBV5-8 and TRBJ2-2; maybe TRBD1 (5 bases). Germline V lookup: CDR1 SGHTS, CDR2 YDEGEE. This CDR3 is built from 13 residues. V gave up 3 bases and J gave up 2 bases, with 5 bases separating them. CDR3 DNA: TGTGCCAGCAGCTGGACAAACACCGGGGAGCTGTTTTTT. This sequence encodes CASSWTNTGELFF.

This clone was seen just once. The chain uses TRBV7-2 and TRBJ2-2; possibly TRBD1 for D (5 bases). The CDR3 consists of 13 residues. V lost 8 bases, J lost 4 bases, and 11 bases lay in between. Germline CDR1 reads SGHTA; CDR2 reads FQGNSA. This CDR3 is CASGARPTGELFF. DNA for the CDR3: TGTGCCAGCGGGGCTAGGCCCACCGGGGAGCTGTTTTTT.

This clone has a handful of counts. V is TRBV6-5 and J is TRBJ1-6, with a weak D call TRBD1 (5 bases). Germline V gives CDR1 MNHEY, CDR2 SVGAGI. CDR3 size: 12 residues. V was shortened by 8 bases and J by 9 bases, with 11 bases between the two germline ends. The CDR3 loop reads CASLTGGSPLHF. In DNA form, the CDR3 reads TGTGCCAGCCTGACGGGGGGTTCACCCCTCCACTTT.

The chain has TRBV24-1 and TRBJ1-2; TRBD1 agrees at 8 bases. Trimming at V came to 6 bases and at J to 2 bases, leaving 4 bases not matched to a gene. This CDR3 is 14 amino acids long. The germline V gene has CDR1 KGHDR and CDR2 SFDVKD. CDR3 bases: TGTGCCACCAGTCCAGGGGGCTCGAACTATGGCTACACCTTC. It is translated as CATSPGGSNYGYTF.

The chain recombines TRBV6-1 with TRBJ2-3, with D perhaps matching TRBD1 (5 bases). The CDR3 has 15 residues. Trimming took off 2 bases at V and 0 bases at J, with 9 bases between the two ends. Germline-derived CDR1 and CDR2 are MNHNS and SASEGT. For the CDR3, the DNA is TGTGCCAGCAGTGAATTACAGGATAGCACAGATACGCAGTATTTT. Protein: CASSELQDSTDTQYF.

This chain links TRBV11-3 with TRBJ1-1; D unresolved. This CDR3 comprises 12 residues. Germline assignment: CDR1 SGHNT and CDR2 YENEEA. Trimming removed 8 bases from V and 6 bases from J, with 13 bases in between. The CDR3 reads CASVPGGAEAFF. The CDR3 DNA sequence: TGTGCCAGCGTCCCAGGTGGGGCTGAAGCTTTCTTT.

This clone was seen only a few times. The J gene is TRBJ2-5, the V gene TRBV2; the D gene is possibly TRBD1 (7 bases). V was cut by 3 bases and J by 4 bases, with 12 bases left in between. From germline, CDR1 is SNHLY and CDR2 FYNNEI. This CDR3 is built from 14 residues. The CDR3 bases are TGTGCCAGCAGTGAGGAGGGGGCGGGAGAGACCCAGTACTTC. Its translation is CASSEEGAGETQYF.

This chain uses TRBV7-2 with TRBJ1-1; D unresolved. V dropped 1 base and J dropped 3 bases, with 12 bases sitting between them. The length of the CDR3 is 15 residues. Germline V gene sequence: CDR1 SGHTA, CDR2 FQGNSA. Here the CDR3 reads CASSLDGRGHTEAFF. The CDR3 region has the DNA TGTGCCAGCAGCTTAGATGGGCGGGGTCACACTGAAGCTTTCTTT.

This chain links TRBV20-1 with TRBJ2-5; perhaps TRBD2 as D (6 bases). Trimming pared 3 bases from V and 5 bases from J, leaving 13 bases between. CDR1 DFQATT and CDR2 SNEGSKA come from the germline V gene (reference sequence). CDR3 length equals 13 residues. The CDR3 loop is CSASDGLTETQYF. The DNA for the CDR3 is TGCAGTGCTAGTGATGGACTAACGGAGACCCAGTACTTC.

The gene calls are TRBV14 and TRBJ2-3; D may match TRBD1 or TRBD2 (5 bases each). V was clipped by 8 bases and J by 3 bases, with 18 bases between them. The CDR3 has 15 amino acids. Looked up from germline, CDR1 is SGHDN and CDR2 is FVKESK. In DNA, the CDR3 is TGTGCCAGCCACCAAGGGGCTGGGGGTACAGATACGCAGTATTTT. It encodes CASHQGAGGTDTQYF.

The chain has TRBV5-5 and TRBJ2-7; either TRBD1 or TRBD2 may supply D (5 bases each). There are 13 residues in the CDR3. V was shortened by 1 base and J by 2 bases, with 7 bases between the two germline ends. Germline V gene lookup returns CDR1 SGHKS and CDR2 YYEKEE (reference sequence). The CDR3 DNA is TGTGCCAGCAGCTTGTTGGGGGCCTACGAGCAGTACTTC. Amino acids: CASSLLGAYEQYF. The entire variable domain, with the rest obtained from reference TRBV5-5 and TRBJ2-7, is as follows: DAGVTQSPTHLIKTRGQQVTLRCSPISGHKSVSWYQQVLGQGPQFIFQYYEKEERGRGNFPDRFSARQFPNYSSELNVNALLLGDSALYLCASSLLGAYEQYFGPGTRLTVT.

The rearrangement joins TRBV29-1 to TRBJ2-5; tentatively, D is TRBD1 or TRBD2 (5 bases each). This CDR3 spans 13 amino acids. Germline CDR1 reads SQVTM; CDR2 reads ANQGSEA. V dropped 3 bases and J dropped 7 bases, with 15 bases sitting between them. The CDR3 is CSVEGTLGGTQYF. For the CDR3, the DNA is TGCAGCGTTGAGGGGACGCTTGGGGGGACCCAGTACTTC.

The chain has TRBV7-2 and TRBJ1-1; the D gene is possibly TRBD1 (5 bases). Trimming stripped 2 bases from V and 0 bases from J, with 7 bases between. The CDR3 runs 14 residues. The germline V gene encodes CDR1 SGHTA and CDR2 FQGNSA. CDR3 in DNA: TGTGCCAGCAGCTTACAGGGACTGAACACTGAAGCTTTCTTT. It translates to CASSLQGLNTEAFF. Looking up the rest from reference TRBV7-2 and TRBJ1-1 gives the full variable domain: GAGVSQSPSNKVTEKGKDVELRCDPISGHTALYWYRQSLGQGLEFLIYFQGNSAPDKSGLPSDRFSAERTGGSVSTLTIQRTQQEDSAVYLCASSLQGLNTEAFFGQGTRLTVV.

The rearrangement joins TRBV7-7 to TRBJ2-3, with 10 nucleotides matching TRBD2. The V gene end was trimmed by 5 bases and the J gene end by 4 bases; junction bases not matched to a gene: 3. The CDR3 has 14 amino acids. Germline loops: CDR1 SSHAT, CDR2 FNYEAQ (reference sequence). CDR3 in DNA: TGTGCCAGCAGCCCGGGACTAGCGTCAGATACGCAGTATTTT. This codes for CASSPGLASDTQYF.

The chain combines TRBV28 with TRBJ2-3; 10 bases agree with TRBD2. J gave up 15 bases and V 2 bases, and 5 bases lay outside the gene matches. The CDR3 has 12 residues. Germline lookup yields CDR1 MDHEN and CDR2 SYDVKM. The CDR3 spells CASSLLAGVGYF. The CDR3 DNA reads TGTGCCAGCAGTTTACTAGCGGGAGTCGGATATTTT.

This clone was counted between two and nine times. The chain is built from TRBV19 and TRBJ1-5; 9 positions agree with TRBD1. This CDR3 contains 17 residues. J lost 3 bases, V lost 5 bases, and 11 bases had no gene match. The germline V gene has CDR1 LNHDA and CDR2 SQIVND (reference sequence). Here the CDR3 DNA reads TGTGCCAGTAGTGGACCCGGGACAGGGATAGTCAATCAGCCCCAGCATTTT. This encodes CASSGPGTGIVNQPQHF.